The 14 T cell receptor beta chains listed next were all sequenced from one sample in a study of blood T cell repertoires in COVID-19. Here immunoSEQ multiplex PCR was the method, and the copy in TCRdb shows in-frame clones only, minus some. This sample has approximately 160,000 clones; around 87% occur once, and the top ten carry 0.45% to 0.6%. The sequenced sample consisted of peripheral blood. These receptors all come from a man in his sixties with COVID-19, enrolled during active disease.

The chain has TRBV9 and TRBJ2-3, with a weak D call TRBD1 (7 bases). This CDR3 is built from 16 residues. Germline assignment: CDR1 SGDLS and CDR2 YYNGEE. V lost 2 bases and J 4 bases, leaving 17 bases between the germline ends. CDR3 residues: CASSVSGGFVADTQYF. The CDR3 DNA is TGTGCCAGCAGCGTTTCAGGGGGGTTCGTCGCAGATACGCAGTATTTT.

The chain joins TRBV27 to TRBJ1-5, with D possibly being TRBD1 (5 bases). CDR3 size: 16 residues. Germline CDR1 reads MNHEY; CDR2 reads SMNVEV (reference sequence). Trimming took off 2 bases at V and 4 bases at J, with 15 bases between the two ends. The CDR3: CASSLGRVLPNQPQHF. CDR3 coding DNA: TGTGCCAGCAGTTTAGGCAGGGTTCTCCCTAATCAGCCCCAGCATTTT.

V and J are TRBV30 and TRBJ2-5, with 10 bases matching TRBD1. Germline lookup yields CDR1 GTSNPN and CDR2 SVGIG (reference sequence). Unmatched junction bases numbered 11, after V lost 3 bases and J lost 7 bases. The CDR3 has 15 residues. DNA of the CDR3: TGTGCCTGGAGATTCCGGGACAGGGGCCCAGGGACCCAGTACTTC. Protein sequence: CAWRFRDRGPGTQYF. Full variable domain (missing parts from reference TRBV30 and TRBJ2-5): SQTIHQWPATLVQPVGSPLSLECTVEGTSNPNLYWYRQAAGRGLQLLFYSVGIGQISSEVPQNLSASRPQDRQFILSSKKLLLSDSGFYLCAWRFRDRGPGTQYFGPGTRLLVL.

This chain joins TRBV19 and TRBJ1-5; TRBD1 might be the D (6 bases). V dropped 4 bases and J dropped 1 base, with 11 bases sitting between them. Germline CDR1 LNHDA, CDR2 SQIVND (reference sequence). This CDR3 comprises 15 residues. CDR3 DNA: TGTGCCAGTAGTACAGGGGCGCGAAGCAATCAGCCCCAGCATTTT. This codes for CASSTGARSNQPQHF.

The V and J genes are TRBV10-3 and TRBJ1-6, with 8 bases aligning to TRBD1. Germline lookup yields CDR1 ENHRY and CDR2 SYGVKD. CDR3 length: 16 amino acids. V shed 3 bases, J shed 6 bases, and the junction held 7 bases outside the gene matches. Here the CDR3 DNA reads TGTGCCATCAGTGACCGGAGCCAGGGGGCTAATTCACCCCTCCACTTT. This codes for CAISDRSQGANSPLHF.

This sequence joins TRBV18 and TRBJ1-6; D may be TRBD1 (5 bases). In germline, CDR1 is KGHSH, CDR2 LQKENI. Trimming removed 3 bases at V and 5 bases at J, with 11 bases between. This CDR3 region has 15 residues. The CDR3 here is CASSPSTGNNSPLHF. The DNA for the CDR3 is TGTGCCAGCTCACCTAGCACAGGCAATAATTCACCCCTCCACTTT. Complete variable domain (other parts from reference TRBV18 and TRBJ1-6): NAGVMQNPRHLVRRRGQEARLRCSPMKGHSHVYWYRQLPEEGLKFMVYLQKENIIDESGMPKERFSAEFPKEGPSILRIQQVVRGDSAAYFCASSPSTGNNSPLHFGNGTRLTVT.

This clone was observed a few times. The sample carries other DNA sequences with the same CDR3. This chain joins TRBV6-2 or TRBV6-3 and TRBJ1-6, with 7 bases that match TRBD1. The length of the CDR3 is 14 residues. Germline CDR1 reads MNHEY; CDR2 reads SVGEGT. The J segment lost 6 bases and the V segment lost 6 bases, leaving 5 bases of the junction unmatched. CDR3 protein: CASSPRGSNSPLHF. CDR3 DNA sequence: TGTGCCAGCAGCCCCAGGGGGAGTAATTCACCCCTCCACTTT.

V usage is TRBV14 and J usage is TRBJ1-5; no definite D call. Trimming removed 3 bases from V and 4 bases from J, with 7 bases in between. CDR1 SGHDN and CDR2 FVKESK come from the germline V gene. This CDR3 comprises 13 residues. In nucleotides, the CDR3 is TGTGCCAGCAGCCAGGGCGCTAATCAGCCCCAGCATTTT. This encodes CASSQGANQPQHF.

The CDR3 DNA follows: TGTGCCAGCAGCGATCAGGTTCGGAATTCACCCCTCCACTTT. It translates to CASSDQVRNSPLHF. The chain is built from TRBV7-2 and TRBJ1-6, with D unresolved. Germline CDR1 and CDR2: SGHTA and FQGNSA. CDR3 length equals 14 residues. Trimming took 5 bases from V and 7 from J, leaving 12 bases between them. The entire variable domain, with the rest obtained from reference TRBV7-2 and TRBJ1-6, is as follows: GAGVSQSPSNKVTEKGKDVELRCDPISGHTALYWYRQSLGQGLEFLIYFQGNSAPDKSGLPSDRFSAERTGGSVSTLTIQRTQQEDSAVYLCASSDQVRNSPLHFGNGTRLTVT.

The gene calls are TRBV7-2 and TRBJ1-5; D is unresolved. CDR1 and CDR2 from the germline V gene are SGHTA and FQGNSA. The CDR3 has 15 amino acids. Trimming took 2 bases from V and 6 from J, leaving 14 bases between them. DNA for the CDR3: TGTGCCAGCAGCTTATGGGCAGGCCCCGGTCAGCCCCAGCATTTT. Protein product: CASSLWAGPGQPQHF. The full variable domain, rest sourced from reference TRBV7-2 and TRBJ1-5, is GAGVSQSPSNKVTEKGKDVELRCDPISGHTALYWYRQSLGQGLEFLIYFQGNSAPDKSGLPSDRFSAERTGGSVSTLTIQRTQQEDSAVYLCASSLWAGPGQPQHFGDGTRLSIL.

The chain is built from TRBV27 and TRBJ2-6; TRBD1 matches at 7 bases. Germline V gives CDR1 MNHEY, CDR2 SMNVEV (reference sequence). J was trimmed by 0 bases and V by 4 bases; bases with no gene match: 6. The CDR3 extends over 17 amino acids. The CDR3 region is CASSSPGQSSGANVLTF. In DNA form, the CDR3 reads TGTGCCAGCAGTTCTCCGGGACAGAGCTCTGGGGCCAACGTCCTGACTTTC.

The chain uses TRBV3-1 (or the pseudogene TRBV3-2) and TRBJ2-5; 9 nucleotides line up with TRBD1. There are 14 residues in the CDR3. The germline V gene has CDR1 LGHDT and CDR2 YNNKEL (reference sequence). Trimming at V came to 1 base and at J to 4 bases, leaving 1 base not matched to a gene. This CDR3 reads CASSQVGQGETQYF. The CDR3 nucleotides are TGTGCCAGCAGCCAAGTGGGACAGGGAGAGACCCAGTACTTC.

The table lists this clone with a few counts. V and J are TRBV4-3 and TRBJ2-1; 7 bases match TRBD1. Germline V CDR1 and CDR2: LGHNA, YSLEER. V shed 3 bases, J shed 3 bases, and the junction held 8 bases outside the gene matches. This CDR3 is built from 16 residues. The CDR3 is CASSQHRDRGYNEQFF. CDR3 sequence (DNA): TGCGCCAGCAGCCAGCACCGGGACAGAGGCTACAATGAGCAGTTCTTC.

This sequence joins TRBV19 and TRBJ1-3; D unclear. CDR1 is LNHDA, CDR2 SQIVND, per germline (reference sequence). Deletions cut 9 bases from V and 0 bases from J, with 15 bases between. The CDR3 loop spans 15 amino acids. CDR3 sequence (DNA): TGTGCCAGAAAGCAGGCGACGTACTCTGGAAACACCATATATTTT. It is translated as CARKQATYSGNTIYF.